This note documents a single T cell receptor (beta chain) sequence. Its antigen is unknown. These data are taken from a study of CD8+ T cells in alopecia areata. Overall study context: Treated patients took oral tofacitinib at 5 to 10 mg twice daily. Findings and caveats of the study: Mice showed clearer TCR sharing than patients did, a gap that was possibly HLA-related. Normal scalp had lower clonality than lesional scalp, with alopecia totalis/universalis lesions showing this most strongly.

cDNA serving as the sequencing template came from extracted, reverse transcribed RNA. Produced via immunoSEQ multiplex PCR; TCRdb's table is partial and in-frame only. The top ten clones hold approximately 0.44% of a sample with over 200,000 clones, 57% of them seen once. Germline loops: CDR1 SQVTM, CDR2 ANQGSEA. CDR3 length: 12 residues. Trimming shortened V by 4 bases and J by 7 bases, and 14 bases separated the two germline ends. The investigators collected lesional scalp punch biopsies and peripheral blood from alopecia areata patients. The chain couples TRBV29-1 to TRBJ2-7, with a tentative D call TRBD2 (6 bases). This sequence was found in a human donor with alopecia areata. Source: CD4+ T cells sorted from blood, taken at week 0. Here the CDR3 reads CSVGGTPGEQYF. CDR3 coding DNA: TGCAGCGTTGGCGGGACGCCGGGGGAGCAGTACTTC.